Presented here are 7 T cell receptor beta chains from one specimen sequenced in a study of beta chain features in type 1 diabetes. These receptors have no identified antigens. All of the isolated RNA was reverse transcribed, so expressed TCRB transcripts were sequenced. Assay used: immunoSEQ multiplex PCR; TCRdb lists only in-frame clones, some missing. The repertoire includes 140,000 to 150,000 clones, around an eighth of them detected once, and 1.3% sits in the top ten. Study-wide findings and caveats: TCRB CDR3 length was moderately but significantly reduced in all four CD4+ subsets of Type 1 diabetes patients.

The sequenced sample consisted of central memory CD4+ T cells from blood. The source of these receptors is a man between 18 and 35 years old with type 1 diabetes.

The J gene is TRBJ2-5, the V gene TRBV18; a weak D match, TRBD1 (6 bases). CDR1 and CDR2 (germline): KGHSH, LQKENI. The CDR3 runs 14 residues. With 5 bases removed from V and 1 base from J, the gap between germline ends came to 11 bases. The CDR3 DNA reads TGTGCCAGCTCATTCCAGGGGTTCCAAGAGACCCAGTACTTC. Protein product: CASSFQGFQETQYF.

This clone has only a few counts. The V and J genes are TRBV5-4 and TRBJ2-1; D is ambiguous. Germline CDR1 is SGHNT and CDR2 is YYREEE (reference sequence). CDR3 length: 14 amino acids. The V gene lost 1 base and the J gene lost 0 bases, with 5 bases spanning the gap. The CDR3 region has the DNA TGTGCCAGCAGCTTGAAGAGCTCCTACAATGAGCAGTTCTTC. Translating it yields CASSLKSSYNEQFF.

This clone was seen more than once but under ten times. CDR3 sequence: CASSPDRGEETQYF. DNA for the CDR3: TGTGCCAGCTCACCCGACAGGGGTGAAGAGACCCAGTACTTC. The chain is built from TRBV18 and TRBJ2-5, with 8 bases aligning to TRBD1. The V gene end was trimmed by 3 bases and the J gene end by 3 bases; junction bases not matched to a gene: 3. The CDR3 sequence is 14 residues long. Germline V gene data show CDR1 as KGHSH and CDR2 as LQKENI.

V gene TRBV5-6 combines with J gene TRBJ2-7, with D uncertain. Germline CDR1 reads SGHDT; CDR2 reads YYEEEE. Trimming cost V 4 bases and J 4 bases, with 6 bases left between them. The CDR3 is made up of 11 amino acids. The chain's CDR3 is CASSGMYEQYF. CDR3 coding DNA: TGTGCCAGCAGCGGGATGTACGAGCAGTACTTC.

In nucleotides, the CDR3 is TGTGCCAGCAGTCCGGGACGACTATATGGCTACACCTTC. This gives the protein CASSPGRLYGYTF. The genes are TRBV28 and TRBJ1-2, with D tentatively TRBD1 (5 bases). In germline, CDR1 is MDHEN, CDR2 SYDVKM. The V end was cut by 5 bases, the J end by 5 bases, with 12 bases between. The CDR3 contains 13 residues.

This clone was observed a handful of times. The chain joins TRBV29-1 to TRBJ2-7; TRBD1 matches at 8 bases. V dropped 3 bases and J dropped 2; count of bases not matched to a gene: 3. Germline values: CDR1 SQVTM, CDR2 ANQGSEA. This CDR3 has 13 residues. CDR3 nucleotide sequence: TGCAGCGTTGAGGTGGGACAGGCCTACGAGCAGTACTTC. It is translated as CSVEVGQAYEQYF.

The chain has TRBV5-1 and TRBJ1-3; D gene unclear. The germline CDR1 and CDR2 sequences are SGHRS and YFSETQ. The germline V and J ends were trimmed by 0 bases and 2 bases, with 9 bases remaining between them. The CDR3 has 15 residues. The CDR3 protein is CASSLANGAGNTIYF. CDR3 DNA: TGCGCCAGCAGCTTGGCGAACGGAGCTGGAAACACCATATATTTT. The variable domain in full, completed from reference TRBV5-1 and TRBJ1-3, reads KAGVTQTPRYLIKTRGQQVTLSCSPISGHRSVSWYQQTPGQGLQFLFEYFSETQRNKGNFPGRFSGRQFSNSRSEMNVSTLELGDSALYLCASSLANGAGNTIYFGEGSWLTVV.